One sample yielded the 9 T cell receptor beta chains listed below, sequenced in a study of molecular identifiers for immune sequencing clone quantification (dated by TCRdb to between 2017 and 2018). The receptor library was made with PCR. The instrument given in TCRdb is Illumina HiSeq 4000. The public sequencing data were trimmed at Q25 with fastp and processed into clonotypes with MiXCR by TCRdb, which kept only in-frame beta chains. Each CDR3 protein gets just one entry, which takes the most common genes and DNA from the rows behind it. The sample yields 490,000 or so distinct CDR3 sequences; over 20% were counted once. The ten largest clones capture around 0.86% of the sample. Sequencing was performed on naive CD8+ T cells from blood, with Jurkat cell RNA spiked in. In light of the paper, this sample's cell subset or site label describes: FACS-sorted CD8+CD4-CCR7+CD45RA+ naive T cells. These TCRs come from a human donor in good health. Some libraries in this study had Jurkat cell RNA spiked in.

Comments on this clonotype: A read error may produce the germline difference seen at one junction end. This chain joins TRBV18 and TRBJ2-5; the D is unclear. Germline CDR1 and CDR2: KGHSH and LQKENI. The CDR3 extends over 13 amino acids. CDR3 nucleotides: TGTGCCAGCTCACCGCCCTACCAAGAGGCCCAGTACTTC. It specifies CASSPPYQEAQYF.

This clonotype occurred many times. The CDR3 DNA follows: TGTGCCAGCAGTTTAAGAGGGGGCACTGAAGCTTTCTTT. Translated: CASSLRGGTEAFF. The rearrangement links TRBV27 to TRBJ1-1; possibly TRBD1 for D (6 bases). The CDR3 runs to 13 residues. V dropped 2 bases and J dropped 4 bases, with 8 bases sitting between them. Germline V gene data show CDR1 as MNHEY and CDR2 as SMNVEV (reference sequence).

The chain couples TRBV9 to TRBJ2-7; TRBD2 agrees at 9 bases. The CDR3 sequence is 19 residues long. The V and J ends lost 0 bases and 4 bases, in that order; junction bases with no gene match: 17. CDR1 SGDLS and CDR2 YYNGEE come from the germline V gene. The CDR3 sequence: CASSVVGFSGGFCPYEQYF. In DNA, the CDR3 is TGTGCCAGCAGCGTAGTAGGGTTTAGCGGGGGTTTCTGTCCGTACGAGCAGTACTTC.

In this sample, this clonotype turned up many times. This chain joins TRBV28 and TRBJ1-5; maybe TRBD1 (5 bases). Trimming removed 3 bases from V and 3 bases from J, with 24 bases in between. Germline CDR1 is MDHEN and CDR2 is SYDVKM. This CDR3 has 19 amino acids. The CDR3 spells CASSFPRGLIRGLNQPQHF. In nucleotides, the CDR3 is TGTGCCAGCAGTTTCCCGCGAGGCCTGATAAGGGGCCTCAATCAGCCCCAGCATTTT.

The genes are TRBV7-7 and TRBJ2-5; 8 bases are shared with TRBD1. This CDR3 has 18 amino acids. J was trimmed by 1 base and V by 0 bases; bases with no gene match: 10. From germline, CDR1 is SSHAT and CDR2 FNYEAQ (reference sequence). CDR3 protein: CASSLAPSSQGVQETQYF. The CDR3 nucleotides read TGTGCCAGCAGCTTAGCTCCCTCTTCACAGGGGGTCCAAGAGACCCAGTACTTC.

This clonotype was picked up a small number of times. The chain uses TRBV6-1 and TRBJ1-1, with D uncertain. Germline V CDR1 and CDR2: MNHNS, SASEGT. This CDR3 spans 15 amino acids. With 4 bases removed from V and 3 bases from J, the gap between germline ends came to 15 bases. The CDR3 protein is CASSVRLPGDTEAFF. The CDR3, as DNA: TGTGCCAGCAGTGTAAGACTTCCGGGCGACACTGAAGCTTTCTTT.

This clonotype was detected ten times or more. The germline gene is not matched at one end of the junction; a read error may be the cause. This CDR3 is CASSPLGYNEQFF. DNA of the CDR3: TGCGCCAGCAGCCCCCTAGGGTACAATGAGCAGTTCTTC. V usage is TRBV28 and J usage is TRBJ2-1; D unclear. The length of the CDR3 is 13 residues. The V gene's germline CDR1 is MDHEN and CDR2 SYDVKM.

This clonotype came up a few times. The chain is built from TRBV20-1 and TRBJ2-1; maybe TRBD2 (6 bases). Trimming cost V 0 bases and J 3 bases, with 18 bases left between them. This CDR3 comprises 17 residues. From germline, CDR1 is DFQATT and CDR2 SNEGSKA (reference sequence). CDR3 DNA sequence: TGCAGTGCTAGAGAAACCCTGGCGGGAAAGTTCTACAATGAGCAGTTCTTC. Protein sequence: CSARETLAGKFYNEQFF.

This clonotype was observed a handful of times. J is TRBJ2-7 and V is TRBV29-1, with D tentatively TRBD1 (5 bases). This CDR3 has 13 residues. Germline CDR1 SQVTM, CDR2 ANQGSEA. Trimming cost V 7 bases and J 1 base, with 14 bases left between them. The CDR3, as DNA: TGCAGCGCCGTTTCGGCAGGGTCCTACGAGCAGTACTTC. Translation: CSAVSAGSYEQYF.